The entry below describes one T cell receptor beta chain. These data are taken from a study of blood T cell repertoires in COVID-19. Per the original methods: Amplification with reference gene primers provided the estimates of nucleated cell counts. The protocol was immunoSEQ multiplex PCR, while the TCRdb copy is restricted to in-frame clones and leaves out a portion. D and trimming were read from the DNA, whereas the V and J calls and clone size are those reported in that table. The table lists 150,000 to 200,000 clones, 84% of them singletons. The CDR3 length is 15 residues. V lost 0 bases, J lost 8 bases, and 8 bases stayed unmatched. Germline V gives CDR1 SGDLS, CDR2 YYNGEE. This study enrolled people aged about 18 to 100 from around 26 US geographic areas. Donors in Cohort 3 counted as recovered after two negative PCRs, clearance, or symptom resolution.

This chain links TRBV9 with TRBJ1-2; 9 nucleotides align to TRBD1. The material sequenced was PBMCs or T cells enriched from blood (not recorded which). The sequence came from a man aged 50-60 years who had recovered from COVID-19. In nucleotides, the CDR3 is TGTGCCAGCAGCGTAGATGCCGGGACAGGGTTAGGCTACACCTTC. Translation: CASSVDAGTGLGYTF.